The entry below describes one TCR beta chain. The sample is drawn from a study of blood T cells in healthy people across ages. Next came a second PCR, run for about 7 to 12 cycles, which used a sample-barcoded 5' primer along with a J-beta primer mix. MiXCR was run by TCRdb on the 5' RACE reads, yielding one entry per CDR3 protein. Altogether 600,000 or so distinct CDR3 sequences are present, around 20% being singletons, with the ten largest covering more than 3%. The source material was blood. The source of this sequence is a man aged 70-80 years in good health.

The CDR3 nucleotides read TGCGCCAGCAGCCCTGATTCGGGCGAGCAGTTCTTC. Protein sequence: CASSPDSGEQFF. The genes are TRBV5-1 and TRBJ2-1; D is uncertain. The CDR3 runs 12 residues. Between the trimmed V and J ends, which lost 4 bases and 10 bases, there was a span of 12 bases. The V gene's germline CDR1 is SGHRS and CDR2 YFSETQ.